This section outlines one TCR beta chain sequence together with its context. Authors' analysis steps: Quantification of nucleated cells was approximated via reference gene primer amplification. The assay was immunoSEQ multiplex PCR, and TCRdb's table has in-frame clones only and misses some. V and J calls and clone size are given by that table; D and trimming were obtained from the DNA. The table has 250,000 or so clones, 86% seen once. These data come from a study of blood T cell repertoires in COVID-19. Study in general: Sites in the United States, Italy and Spain provided acute and convalescent COVID-19 samples. PBMCs, B-cell-depleted T cells, or T cells provided the cDNA or gDNA that made up the material.

Germline CDR1 SGHAT, CDR2 FQNNGV. Trimming cost V 2 bases and J 6 bases; bases outside gene matches: 6. This CDR3 is built from 15 residues. The TCR was taken from a man aged 60 to 75 with acute or convalescent COVID-19. The specimen was peripheral blood. V is TRBV11-2 and J is TRBJ2-1; TRBD2 matches 8 bases. The CDR3 DNA is TGTGCCAGCAGCTTAACTGGCGGGAGGCTCAATGAGCAGTTCTTC. It yields the protein CASSLTGGRLNEQFF.